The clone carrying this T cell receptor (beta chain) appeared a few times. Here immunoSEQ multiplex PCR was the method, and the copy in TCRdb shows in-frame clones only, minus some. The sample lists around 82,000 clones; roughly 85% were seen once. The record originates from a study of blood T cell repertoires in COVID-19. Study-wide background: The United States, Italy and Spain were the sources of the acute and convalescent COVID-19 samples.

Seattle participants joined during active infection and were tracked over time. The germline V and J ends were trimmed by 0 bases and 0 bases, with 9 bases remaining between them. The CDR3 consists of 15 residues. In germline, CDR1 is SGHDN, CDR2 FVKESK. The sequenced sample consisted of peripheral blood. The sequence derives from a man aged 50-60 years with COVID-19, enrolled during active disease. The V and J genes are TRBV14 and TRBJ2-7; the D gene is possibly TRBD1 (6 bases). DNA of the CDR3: TGTGCCAGCAGCCAAGAGCCAGGGGCCTCCTACGAGCAGTACTTC. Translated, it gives CASSQEPGASYEQYF.